The 15 T cell receptor beta chains below all came from one sample that was sequenced in a study of T cell responses to AZD1222 COVID-19 vaccine. Using immunoSEQ multiplex PCR, the repertoire was profiled, and TCRdb retains in-frame clones only, with some absent. The repertoire holds tens of thousands of clones, just over 85% seen once, with 5% to 6.5% in the top ten. Sample: peripheral blood, taken on day 0 of AZD1222 vaccination. Source of these receptors: an adult in good health.

V and J are TRBV6-2 or TRBV6-3 and TRBJ1-1, with D possibly TRBD1 on 5 matching bases. The CDR3 has 16 residues. Per germline, CDR1 MNHEY and CDR2 SVGEGT. V lost 6 bases and J 0 bases, leaving 17 bases between the germline ends. CDR3 loop: CASSGGIRGMNTEAFF. CDR3 DNA: TGTGCCAGCAGCGGGGGGATTCGGGGTATGAACACTGAAGCTTTCTTT.

V is TRBV3-1 (or the pseudogene TRBV3-2) and J is TRBJ1-4, with D perhaps matching TRBD1 (6 bases). CDR1 LGHDT and CDR2 YNNKEL come from the germline V gene (reference sequence). The CDR3 is made up of 15 amino acids. The germline V and J ends were trimmed by 5 bases and 8 bases, with 18 bases remaining between them. This chain's CDR3 is CASSTLSQGGEKLFF. CDR3 sequence (DNA): TGTGCCAGCAGCACATTATCACAGGGTGGGGAAAAACTGTTTTTT.

By share, this clone ranks as medium-sized (0.01 to 0.1%). The genes are TRBV10-2 and TRBJ1-5; 9 positions agree with TRBD1. The V and J ends lost 2 bases and 8 bases, in that order; junction bases with no gene match: 16. The CDR3 spans 18 residues. The V gene's germline CDR1 is WSHSY and CDR2 SAAADI. The CDR3 nucleotides read TGCGCCAGCAGTGAGGGGCCTCCCCGTGGGACAGGGTGGGAGCCCCAGCATTTT. Its translation is CASSEGPPRGTGWEPQHF.

The V call is TRBV29-1, the J call TRBJ1-1; 8 bases are shared with TRBD1. The junction had 9 bases not matched to a gene; V was cut back by 7 bases and J by 5 bases. This CDR3 contains 13 residues. Germline V gene lookup returns CDR1 SQVTM and CDR2 ANQGSEA. The CDR3 sequence is CSGATTGDTEAFF. The CDR3 DNA reads TGCAGCGGGGCCACGACAGGGGATACTGAAGCTTTCTTT.

The chain links TRBV3-1 (or the pseudogene TRBV3-2) to TRBJ2-7; D is perhaps TRBD2 (5 bases). Between the trimmed V and J ends, which lost 0 bases and 6 bases, there was a span of 15 bases. The germline CDR1 and CDR2 sequences are LGHDT and YNNKEL (reference sequence). The CDR3 consists of 15 residues. In DNA form, the CDR3 reads TGTGCCAGCAGCCAAGATCTGGCCCTAGCAGCCGAGCAGTACTTC. Translated: CASSQDLALAAEQYF.

The chain links TRBV18 to TRBJ2-1; possibly TRBD2 for D (6 bases). Trimming cost V 0 bases and J 5 bases, with 8 bases left between them. The CDR3 extends over 14 amino acids. CDR1 and CDR2 from the germline V gene are KGHSH and LQKENI. The CDR3 spells CASSPPTSDNEQFF. CDR3 bases: TGTGCCAGCTCACCACCGACTAGTGACAATGAGCAGTTCTTC.

The chain has TRBV18 and TRBJ2-1; D gene uncertain. The germline V and J ends were trimmed by 3 bases and 3 bases, with 12 bases remaining between them. Germline CDR1 and CDR2: KGHSH and LQKENI. This CDR3 has 15 residues. As DNA, the CDR3 is TGTGCCAGCTCACCGACCCGCGGCTACTACAATGAGCAGTTCTTC. Translating gives CASSPTRGYYNEQFF.

The chain uses TRBV2 and TRBJ1-1; D ambiguous. The CDR3 is 13 amino acids. Germline CDR1 reads SNHLY; CDR2 reads FYNNEI. V was cut by 5 bases and J by 1 base, with 8 bases left in between. The CDR3 DNA reads as TGTGCCAGCAGTCAACCGCAGAACACTGAAGCTTTCTTT. As protein: CASSQPQNTEAFF.

The rearrangement links TRBV18 to TRBJ1-4; 8 bases map to TRBD1. The CDR3 sequence is 16 residues long. Trimming at V came to 6 bases and at J to 7 bases, leaving 13 bases not matched to a gene. Germline CDR1 KGHSH, CDR2 LQKENI. The chain's CDR3 is CASSPLGQGGSEKLFF. As DNA, the CDR3 is TGTGCCAGCTCCCCCCTCGGACAGGGAGGGAGTGAAAAACTGTTTTTT.

The gene calls are TRBV5-4 and TRBJ2-5; D may be TRBD1 (5 bases). Deletions cut 0 bases from V and 1 base from J, with 7 bases between. The CDR3 has 14 amino acids. CDR1 SGHNT and CDR2 YYREEE come from the germline V gene (reference sequence). The DNA of the CDR3 is TGTGCCAGCAGCTTGGGGACATCCCAAGAGACCCAGTACTTC. Translating gives CASSLGTSQETQYF.

The V and J genes are TRBV5-4 and TRBJ2-3; D gene uncertain. Trimming removed 0 bases from V and 2 bases from J, with 10 bases in between. The CDR3 covers 15 residues. Germline CDR1 and CDR2: SGHNT and YYREEE (reference sequence). CDR3 DNA: TGTGCCAGCAGCTTGGACCAGCGAACCACAGATACGCAGTATTTT. Amino acid sequence: CASSLDQRTTDTQYF. The variable domain in full, with the rest retrieved from reference TRBV5-4 and TRBJ2-3, is ETGVTQSPTHLIKTRGQQVTLRCSSQSGHNTVSWYQQALGQGPQFIFQYYREEENGRGNFPPRFSGLQFPNYSSELNVNALELDDSALYLCASSLDQRTTDTQYFGPGTRLTVL.

The rearrangement links TRBV30 to TRBJ1-2; D is unresolved. The germline CDR1 and CDR2 sequences are GTSNPN and SVGIG (reference sequence). V lost 1 base, J lost 6 bases, and 12 bases lay in between. This CDR3 has 13 residues. Here the CDR3 reads CAWSAWVSDGYTF. In DNA form, the CDR3 reads TGTGCCTGGAGTGCCTGGGTCTCTGATGGCTACACCTTC.

The CDR3 is CASSLVGVLTLRGQYF. CDR3 DNA sequence: TGTGCCAGCAGCCTAGTCGGGGTTCTCACGCTGAGGGGGCAGTATTTT. V usage is TRBV7-9 and J usage is TRBJ2-3; D may match TRBD1 or TRBD2 (5 bases each). This CDR3 comprises 16 residues. Germline V CDR1 and CDR2: SEHNR, FQNEAQ (reference sequence). The V and J ends lost 5 bases and 11 bases respectively, with 26 bases between them.

CDR3 bases: TGCAGCGTTGTCCGGGGGGTCACAGATACGCAGTATTTT. Its protein is CSVVRGVTDTQYF. The chain has TRBV29-1 and TRBJ2-3, with TRBD2 matching 7 bases. V dropped 4 bases and J dropped 2; count of bases not matched to a gene: 3. The germline CDR1 and CDR2 sequences are SQVTM and ANQGSEA. The CDR3 contains 13 residues.

The chain couples TRBV5-1 to TRBJ2-3, with a weak D call TRBD2 (6 bases). Germline V lookup: CDR1 SGHRS, CDR2 YFSETQ. V was pared by 7 bases and J by 8 bases, with 29 bases between. The CDR3 is 17 amino acids. CDR3 nucleotides: TGCGCCAGCGGACCGGGTGCCCCGGGACTGTCAATGGGTACGCAGTATTTT. Translating gives CASGPGAPGLSMGTQYF.